Below, 21 T cell receptor beta chains from the same sample are listed, as sequenced in a study of tumor-infiltrating lymphocytes in primary liver carcinoma. Blood RNA originated from unsorted whole blood, with germline DNA additionally extracted. A constant-region primer served to make TCR beta cDNA from around 540 ng total RNA. Modified slightly, ARM-PCR produced TCR beta libraries over three nested multiplex PCR rounds. Researchers ran the first two PCR rounds for approximately 9 cycles each with TRBV1-TRBV30 forward primers and a C-beta reverse primer. A single record per CDR3 protein comes from TCRdb applying MiXCR to the multiplex PCR reads. The sample holds about 200,000 distinct CDR3 sequences; approximately 65% are singletons and the top ten take 7% to 8.5%. Sequenced: peripheral blood. These receptors all stem from a woman between 55 and 75 years old with primary liver carcinoma and hepatitis B virus infection.

There are a few counts of this clonotype. Germline and junction disagree at one end, which may indicate a read error. Here the CDR3 DNA reads TGTGTCAGCAGCCGAACACAGGGTGTCCCCTATAATTCACCTCTCCACTTT. Amino acids: CVSSRTQGVPYNSPLHF. The rearrangement uses TRBV11-2 and TRBJ1-6, with D tentatively TRBD1 (6 bases). The CDR3 is 17 residues long. CDR1 is SGHAT, CDR2 FQNNGV, per germline.

For this clonotype: Since the CDR3 does not end with the conserved phenylalanine or tryptophan, this likely comes from a read error. The chain combines TRBV11-2 with TRBJ1-1; D remains ambiguous. Looked up from germline, CDR1 is SGHAT and CDR2 is FQNNGV. This CDR3 has 13 amino acids. The CDR3 region is CARSSRLDSEAFL. CDR3 in DNA: TGTGCCAGGAGCTCCCGACTGGATTCTGAAGCTTTCTTA.

Comments on this clonotype: Since a much larger clone is just one base distant, this may be a read error. This rearrangement joins TRBV12-3 or TRBV12-4 to TRBJ2-1; 8 nucleotides agree with TRBD2. The length of the CDR3 is 15 residues. DNA of the CDR3: TGTACCAGCAGTTCATTACTAGCGGAGGGGAATGAGCAGTTCTTC. Translation: CTSSSLLAEGNEQFF.

The rearrangement joins TRBV6-1 to TRBJ2-2; 9 nucleotides match TRBD2. The germline V gene encodes CDR1 MNHNS and CDR2 SASEGT. With V trimmed by 6 bases and J by 1 base, 3 bases remained unmatched. CDR3 length: 15 amino acids. The CDR3 spells CASRPTSGNTGELFF. The CDR3 region has the DNA TGTGCCAGCAGGCCGACTAGCGGGAACACCGGGGAGCTGTTTTTT.

This chain links TRBV29-1 with TRBJ1-1; D unresolved. The CDR3 covers 11 residues. Trimming left V 6 bases short and J 12 bases short, with 17 bases between. The germline V gene encodes CDR1 SQVTM and CDR2 ANQGSEA. The DNA for the CDR3 is TGCAGCGTCGCCAGGAGAAAAACAACTTTCTTT. As protein: CSVARRKTTFF.

This clonotype showed up just a few times. The chain has TRBV7-9 and TRBJ2-4; 8 bases align to TRBD2. This CDR3 has 15 residues. CDR1 SEHNR and CDR2 FQNEAQ come from the germline V gene (reference sequence). J lost 5 bases, V lost 5 bases, and 8 bases had no gene match. Written as DNA, the CDR3 is TGTGCCAGCAGCCCCCGGGGGACTAGGGAAAACATTCAGTACTTC. Translation gives CASSPRGTRENIQYF.

CDR3 DNA: TGTGCCAGCAGCTTAGGGTTTGGTGGGTTCTACGAGCAGTACTTC. Its translation: CASSLGFGGFYEQYF. V gene TRBV11-2 combines with J gene TRBJ2-7; D call uncertain. Trimming stripped 1 base from V and 3 bases from J, with 13 bases between. The CDR3 covers 15 residues. Germline CDR1 SGHAT, CDR2 FQNNGV. The full variable domain, in which reference TRBV11-2 and TRBJ2-7 provide the parts outside the CDR3, is EAGVAQSPRYKIIEKRQSVAFWCNPISGHATLYWYQQILGQGPKLLIQFQNNGVVDDSQLPKDRFSAERLKGVDSTLKIQPAKLEDSAVYLCASSLGFGGFYEQYFGPGTRLTVT.

Turning to this clonotype: A much larger clonotype is one base distant, so this may be a read error. The V and J genes are TRBV5-5 and TRBJ2-5, with D perhaps matching TRBD2 (6 bases). Trimming removed 0 bases at V and 5 bases at J, with 17 bases between. The CDR3 is 16 amino acids. CDR1 and CDR2 from the germline V gene are SGHKS and YYEKEE (reference sequence). CDR3 in DNA: TGTGCCAGCAGCTTGGCACCACGAGGAGGGACGGAGACCCAGTACTTC. Protein sequence: CASSLAPRGGTETQYF.

This clonotype was observed many times. The chain links TRBV20-1 to TRBJ2-5; TRBD2 matches 12 bases. This CDR3 has 17 residues. Per germline, CDR1 DFQATT and CDR2 SNEGSKA (reference sequence). After removal of 0 bases from V and 4 bases from J, the junction contained 9 bases not matched to a gene. Here the CDR3 reads CSARDQTSGSIVETQYF. In DNA form, the CDR3 reads TGCAGTGCTAGAGACCAGACTAGCGGGAGCATTGTAGAGACCCAGTACTTC.

The V and J genes are TRBV20-1 and TRBJ1-3; 9 positions agree with TRBD1. Per germline, CDR1 DFQATT and CDR2 SNEGSKA (reference sequence). V lost 4 bases to trimming and J lost 2 bases; unmatched junction nucleotides: 9. This CDR3 has 16 residues. The CDR3 reads CSAIPGQGIAGNTIYF. As DNA, the CDR3 is TGCAGTGCTATACCGGGACAGGGTATAGCTGGAAACACCATATATTTT.

The sample holds one count of this clonotype. The junction does not match germline at one end; this may be a read error. This chain connects TRBV5-4 to TRBJ2-6; 8 bases map to TRBD1. The germline gives CDR1 SGHNT, CDR2 YYREEE (reference sequence). This CDR3 has 19 residues. This CDR3 reads CTSSLADRGRISGANVLTF. The CDR3 DNA is TGTACCAGCAGCTTGGCCGACAGGGGACGCATCTCTGGGGCCAACGTCCTGACTTTC.

A remark on this clonotype: This may come from a read error, since a much larger clone is one base off. J is TRBJ2-4 and V is TRBV4-1; 9 positions agree with TRBD1. The length of the CDR3 is 15 residues. CDR1 and CDR2 from the germline V gene are MGHRA and YSYEKL. The CDR3 DNA sequence: TGCGCCAGCAGCCAACGGACAGGGGACGCAAACATTCAGCACTTC. It encodes CASSQRTGDANIQHF.

As to this clonotype: Given the absence of the conserved phenylalanine or tryptophan at the CDR3 end, a read error is likely. The CDR3 reads CASSLGEQGVNTEAFL. CDR3 bases: TGTGCCAGCAGCTTAGGGGAGCAGGGTGTGAACACTGAAGCTTTCCTT. This chain uses TRBV11-2 with TRBJ1-1; a possible D gene is TRBD1 (5 bases). V lost 1 base and J 0 bases, leaving 12 bases between the germline ends. This CDR3 spans 16 amino acids. In germline, CDR1 is SGHAT, CDR2 FQNNGV.

On this clonotype: One base away lies a much larger clone, so this may be a sequencing read error. The gene calls are TRBV28 and TRBJ2-1; 12 bases match TRBD2. The CDR3 sequence is 14 residues long. CDR1 and CDR2 from the germline V gene are MDHEN and SYDVKM. Here the CDR3 reads CASRLAGGYNERFF. The CDR3 DNA reads as TGTGCCAGCAGACTAGCGGGAGGATACAATGAGCGGTTCTTC.

The chain carries TRBV11-2 and TRBJ2-3; D unresolved. The end of the DNA fits TRBJ1-5 better, so the J call may be wrong. In germline, CDR1 is SGHAT, CDR2 FQNNGV. The CDR3 sequence is 13 residues long. The CDR3 loop is CASSLDLPDPQHF. CDR3 nucleotide sequence: TGTGCCAGCAGCTTAGACCTCCCCGATCCGCAGCATTTT.

Many counts were recorded for this clonotype. J is TRBJ2-2 and V is TRBV6-5; no firm D call. The CDR3 contains 15 residues. Germline assignment: CDR1 MNHEY and CDR2 SVGAGI. V gave up 1 base and J gave up 7 bases, with 13 bases separating them. DNA for the CDR3: TGTGCCAGCAGTTACTTGTCCAGAAACGGCGGGGAGCTGTTTTTT. It codes for CASSYLSRNGGELFF.

As to this clonotype: A much larger clone lies a single base off, so this may be a read error. The chain links TRBV6-1 to TRBJ2-3, with 8 bases fitting TRBD2. This CDR3 is built from 16 residues. Looked up from germline, CDR1 is MNHNS and CDR2 is SASEGT. CDR3 protein: CASTTKGGLATDMQYF. Written as DNA, the CDR3 is TGTGCCAGCACCACAAAGGGAGGACTAGCCACAGATATGCAGTATTTT.

In its sample, this clonotype ranks as medium-sized (0.01 to 0.1%). The chain is built from TRBV11-3 and TRBJ2-3; D is undetermined. V was pared by 3 bases and J by 2 bases, with 6 bases between. The germline V gene encodes CDR1 SGHNT and CDR2 YENEEA. The CDR3 extends over 13 amino acids. This chain's CDR3 is CASSFGFTDTQYF. The CDR3 nucleotides are TGTGCCAGCAGCTTCGGGTTCACAGATACGCAGTATTTT.

This clonotype has a count of ten or more. V usage is TRBV12-3 or TRBV12-4 and J usage is TRBJ2-2; D not resolved. The ends were cut back, 4 bases at V and 4 bases at J, with 16 bases in the middle. There are 16 residues in the CDR3. The CDR3 nucleotides read TGTGCCAGCAGTTCTCGACGGTATAGTAGCACCGGGGAGCTGTTTTTT. Translation: CASSSRRYSSTGELFF.

The chain carries TRBV6-1 and TRBJ1-2; tentatively, D is TRBD1 (6 bases). Trimming pared 8 bases from V and 8 bases from J, leaving 18 bases between. The CDR3 has 13 residues. CDR1 and CDR2 from the germline V gene are MNHNS and SASEGT. The CDR3 DNA reads TGTGCCAGCCGAGGGGCCCCAGGGGAAGGCTACACCTTC. Translating gives CASRGAPGEGYTF.

On this clonotype itself: This sequence may be a read error, since a much larger clone differs from it by one base. The rearrangement links TRBV10-2 to TRBJ1-1; D is undetermined. Germline V CDR1 and CDR2: WSHSY, SAAADI. The CDR3 extends over 13 amino acids. Trimming took 9 bases from V and 4 from J, leaving 15 bases between them. The CDR3 reads CASQDVRTTEAFF. The CDR3 DNA reads TGCGCCAGTCAGGACGTAAGAACCACTGAAGCTTTCTTT.